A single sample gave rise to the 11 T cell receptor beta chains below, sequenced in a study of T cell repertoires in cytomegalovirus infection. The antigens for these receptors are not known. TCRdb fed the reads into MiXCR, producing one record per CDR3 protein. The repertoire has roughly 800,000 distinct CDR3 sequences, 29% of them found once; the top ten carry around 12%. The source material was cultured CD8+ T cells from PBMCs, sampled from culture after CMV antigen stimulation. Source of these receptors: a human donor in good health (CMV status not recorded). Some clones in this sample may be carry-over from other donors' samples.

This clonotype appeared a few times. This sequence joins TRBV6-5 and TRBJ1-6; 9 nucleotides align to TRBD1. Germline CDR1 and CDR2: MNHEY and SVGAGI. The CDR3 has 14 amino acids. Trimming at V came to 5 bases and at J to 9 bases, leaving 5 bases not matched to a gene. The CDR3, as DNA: TGTGCCAGCAGTCGACAGGGGGAAGGTTCACCCCTCCACTTT. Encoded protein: CASSRQGEGSPLHF.

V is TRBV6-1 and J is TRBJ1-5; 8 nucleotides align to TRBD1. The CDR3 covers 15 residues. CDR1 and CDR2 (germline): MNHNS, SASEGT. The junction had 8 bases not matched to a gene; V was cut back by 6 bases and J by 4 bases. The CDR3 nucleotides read TGTGCCAGCAGAACGCGACAGGGGAGAAATCAGCCCCAGCATTTT. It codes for CASRTRQGRNQPQHF.

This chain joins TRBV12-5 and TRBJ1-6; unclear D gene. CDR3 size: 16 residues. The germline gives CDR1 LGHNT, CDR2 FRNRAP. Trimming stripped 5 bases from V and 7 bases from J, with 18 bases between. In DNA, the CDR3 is TGTGCTAGTGGTGTCAGGACTCTATACGAGAATTCACCCCTCCACTTT. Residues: CASGVRTLYENSPLHF. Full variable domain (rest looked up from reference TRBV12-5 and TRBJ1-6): DARVTQTPRHKVTEMGQEVTMRCQPILGHNTVFWYRQTMMQGLELLAYFRNRAPLDDSGMPKDRFSAEMPDATLATLKIQPSEPRDSAVYFCASGVRTLYENSPLHFGNGTRLTVT.

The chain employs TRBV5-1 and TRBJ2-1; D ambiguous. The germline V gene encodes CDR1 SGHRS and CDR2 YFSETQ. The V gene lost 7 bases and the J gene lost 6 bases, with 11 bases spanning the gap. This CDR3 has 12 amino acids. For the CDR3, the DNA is TGCGCCAGCGGGTCTGTAGGCAATGAGCAGTTCTTC. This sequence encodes CASGSVGNEQFF.

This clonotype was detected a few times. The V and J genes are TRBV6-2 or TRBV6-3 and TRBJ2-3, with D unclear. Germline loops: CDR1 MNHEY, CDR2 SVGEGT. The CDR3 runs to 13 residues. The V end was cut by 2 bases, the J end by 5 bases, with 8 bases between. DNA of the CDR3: TGTGCCAGCAGTTACCTGGCAGAAGATACGCAGTATTTT. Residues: CASSYLAEDTQYF.

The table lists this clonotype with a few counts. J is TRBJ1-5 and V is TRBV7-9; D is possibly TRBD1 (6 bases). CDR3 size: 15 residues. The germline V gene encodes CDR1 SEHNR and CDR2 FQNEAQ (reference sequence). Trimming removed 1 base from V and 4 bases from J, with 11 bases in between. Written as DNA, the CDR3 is TGTGCCAGCAGCTTAGGCTCAGGGGAAAATCAGCCCCAGCATTTT. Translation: CASSLGSGENQPQHF.

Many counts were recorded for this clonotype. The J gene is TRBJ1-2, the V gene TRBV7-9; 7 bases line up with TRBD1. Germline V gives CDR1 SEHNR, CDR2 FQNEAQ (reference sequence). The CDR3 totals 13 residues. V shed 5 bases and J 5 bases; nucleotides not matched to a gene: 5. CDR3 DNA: TGTGCCAGCAGCCCGGGACAGCCTTATGGCTACACCTTC. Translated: CASSPGQPYGYTF.

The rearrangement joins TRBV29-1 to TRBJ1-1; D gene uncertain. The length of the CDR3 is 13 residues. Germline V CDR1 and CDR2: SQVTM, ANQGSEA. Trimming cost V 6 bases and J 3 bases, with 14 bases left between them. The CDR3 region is CSVETPMDTEAFF. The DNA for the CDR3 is TGCAGCGTGGAAACACCGATGGACACTGAAGCTTTCTTT.

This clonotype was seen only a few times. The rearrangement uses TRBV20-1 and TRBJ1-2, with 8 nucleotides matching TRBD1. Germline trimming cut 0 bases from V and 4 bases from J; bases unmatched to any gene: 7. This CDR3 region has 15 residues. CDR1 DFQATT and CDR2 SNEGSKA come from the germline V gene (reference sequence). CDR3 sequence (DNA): TGCAGTGCTAGAGATTCCCAGGGGGCCGGCTATGGCTACACCTTC. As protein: CSARDSQGAGYGYTF.

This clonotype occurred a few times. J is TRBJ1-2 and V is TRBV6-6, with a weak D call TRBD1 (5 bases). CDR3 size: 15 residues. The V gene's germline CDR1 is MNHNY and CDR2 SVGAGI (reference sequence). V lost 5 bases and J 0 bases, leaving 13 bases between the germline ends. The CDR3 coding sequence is TGTGCCAGCAGTGGCTCCGGGACGGCTAACTATGGCTACACCTTC. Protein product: CASSGSGTANYGYTF.

The CDR3 nucleotides are TGTGCCAGCAGTTTTTTAACAAAGAACACTGAAGCTTTCTTT. Its translation: CASSFLTKNTEAFF. The chain recombines TRBV28 with TRBJ1-1; D is unresolved. Germline V CDR1 and CDR2: MDHEN, SYDVKM. CDR3 length equals 14 residues. V was pared by 3 bases and J by 1 base, with 9 bases between.